The clone carrying this T cell receptor (beta chain) was seen only once. The V end was cut by 1 base, the J end by 5 bases, with 12 bases between. The CDR3 totals 14 residues. Germline CDR1 reads MNHEY; CDR2 reads SMNVEV (reference sequence). Documented treatment: about 20 received Ad26.COV2.S at low or high dose, single or two shots; five or six received placebo; per-sample allocation not given. After the first vaccine or placebo injection, samples were drawn on day 63. This record comes from a study of Ad26.COV2.S vaccination and SARS-CoV-2 variants. Produced via immunoSEQ multiplex PCR; TCRdb's table is partial and in-frame only. Of over 400,000 clones listed, around 93% were seen once; the top ten hold about 1.7%.

J is TRBJ2-7 and V is TRBV27; no firm D call. The clonotype comes from a person between 18 and 59 years old who received the Ad26.COV2.S COVID-19 vaccine or a placebo. Sequences were derived from peripheral blood, sampled in a trial of Ad26.COV2.S vaccine versus placebo. In DNA form, the CDR3 reads TGTGCCAGCAGTTTATTGGGGAATTGGCACGAGCAGTACTTC. Its translation is CASSLLGNWHEQYF.